This T cell receptor (beta chain) emerged from a study of patients and donors after allogeneic stem cell transplantation. Each CDR3 protein gets one entry after TCRdb re-called the RT-PCR reads with MiXCR. The table has 900,000 to 1,000,000 distinct CDR3 sequences, roughly 17% seen once. The sequence was obtained from a human donor who was either an allogeneic HSCT recipient or a stem cell or donor lymphocyte infusion donor (not recorded which). It is not recorded whose cells these are; they may come from a transplant donor. The sequenced sample was blood, either unsorted or a sorted T cell fraction (not recorded which).

CDR3 amino acids: CSASNRGSITDTQYF. CDR3 coding DNA: TGCAGTGCTTCAAACAGGGGCTCTATCACAGATACGCAGTATTTT. The rearrangement joins TRBV20-1 to TRBJ2-3, with 7 bases matching TRBD1. The germline CDR1 and CDR2 sequences are DFQATT and SNEGSKA (reference sequence). The CDR3 has 15 amino acids. V was clipped by 5 bases and J by 2 bases; unmatched bases: 10.